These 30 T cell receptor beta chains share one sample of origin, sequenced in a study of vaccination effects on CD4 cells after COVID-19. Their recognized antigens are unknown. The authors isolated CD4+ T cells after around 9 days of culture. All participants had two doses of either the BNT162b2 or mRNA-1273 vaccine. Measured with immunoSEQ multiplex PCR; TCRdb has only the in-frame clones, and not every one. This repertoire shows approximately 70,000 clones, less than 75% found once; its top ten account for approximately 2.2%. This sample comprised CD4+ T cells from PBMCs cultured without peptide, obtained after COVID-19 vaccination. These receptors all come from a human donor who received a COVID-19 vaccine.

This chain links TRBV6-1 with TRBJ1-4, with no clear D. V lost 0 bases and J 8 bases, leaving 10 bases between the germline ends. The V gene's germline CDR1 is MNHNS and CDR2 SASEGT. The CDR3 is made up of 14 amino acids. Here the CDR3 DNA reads TGTGCCAGCAGTGAAGCGTGGCCGGAAGAAAAACTGTTTTTT. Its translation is CASSEAWPEEKLFF.

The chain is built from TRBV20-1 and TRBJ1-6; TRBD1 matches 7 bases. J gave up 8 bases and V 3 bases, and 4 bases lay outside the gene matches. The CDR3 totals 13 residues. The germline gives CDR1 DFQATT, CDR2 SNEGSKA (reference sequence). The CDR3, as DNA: TGCAGTGCTAGTCGAGACAGGGATTCACCCCTCCACTTT. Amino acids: CSASRDRDSPLHF.

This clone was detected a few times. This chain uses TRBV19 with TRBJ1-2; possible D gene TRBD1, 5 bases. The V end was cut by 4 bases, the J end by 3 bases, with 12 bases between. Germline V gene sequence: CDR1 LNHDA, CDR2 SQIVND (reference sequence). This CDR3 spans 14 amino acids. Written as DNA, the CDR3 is TGTGCCAGTAGTACCACTCAGGGTTACTATGGCTACACCTTC. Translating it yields CASSTTQGYYGYTF.

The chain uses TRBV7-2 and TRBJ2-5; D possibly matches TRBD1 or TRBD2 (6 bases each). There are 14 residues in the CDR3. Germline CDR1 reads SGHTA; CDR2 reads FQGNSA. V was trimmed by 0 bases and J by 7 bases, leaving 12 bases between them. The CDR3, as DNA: TGTGCCAGCAGCTTAGCGGCCGGGGGCGGGACCCAGTACTTC. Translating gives CASSLAAGGGTQYF.

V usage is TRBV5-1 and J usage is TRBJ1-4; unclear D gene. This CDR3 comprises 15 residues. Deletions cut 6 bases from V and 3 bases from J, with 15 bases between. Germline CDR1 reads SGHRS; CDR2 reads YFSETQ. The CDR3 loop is CASTKVPGSNEKLFF. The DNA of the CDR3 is TGCGCCAGCACCAAGGTCCCGGGGTCTAATGAAAAACTGTTTTTT.

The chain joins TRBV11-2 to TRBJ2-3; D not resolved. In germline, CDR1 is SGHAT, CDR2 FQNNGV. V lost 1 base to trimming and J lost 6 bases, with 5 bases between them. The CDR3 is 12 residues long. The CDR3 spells CASSLVRDTQYF. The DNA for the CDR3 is TGTGCCAGCAGCTTAGTAAGGGATACGCAGTATTTT.

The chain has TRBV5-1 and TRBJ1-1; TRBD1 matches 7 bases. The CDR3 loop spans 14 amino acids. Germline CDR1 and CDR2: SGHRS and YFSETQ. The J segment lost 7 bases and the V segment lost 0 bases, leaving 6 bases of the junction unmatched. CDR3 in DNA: TGCGCCAGCAGCTTGGCAGGGGGACTATATGAAGCTTTCTTT. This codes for CASSLAGGLYEAFF. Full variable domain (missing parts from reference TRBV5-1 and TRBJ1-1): KAGVTQTPRYLIKTRGQQVTLSCSPISGHRSVSWYQQTPGQGLQFLFEYFSETQRNKGNFPGRFSGRQFSNSRSEMNVSTLELGDSALYLCASSLAGGLYEAFFGQGTRLTVV.

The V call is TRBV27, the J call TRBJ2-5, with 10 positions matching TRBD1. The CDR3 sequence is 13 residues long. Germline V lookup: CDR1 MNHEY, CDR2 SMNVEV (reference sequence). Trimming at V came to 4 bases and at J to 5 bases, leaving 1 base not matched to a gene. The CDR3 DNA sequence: TGTGCCAGCAGTTGGGGACAGGGGGAGACCCAGTACTTC. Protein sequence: CASSWGQGETQYF.

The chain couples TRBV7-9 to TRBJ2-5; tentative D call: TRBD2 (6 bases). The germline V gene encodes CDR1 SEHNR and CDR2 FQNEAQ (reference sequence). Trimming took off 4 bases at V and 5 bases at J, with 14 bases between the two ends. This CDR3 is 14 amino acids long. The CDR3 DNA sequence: TGTGCCAGCAGCTCCTCCGGGGGACGGGAGACCCAGTACTTC. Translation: CASSSSGGRETQYF.

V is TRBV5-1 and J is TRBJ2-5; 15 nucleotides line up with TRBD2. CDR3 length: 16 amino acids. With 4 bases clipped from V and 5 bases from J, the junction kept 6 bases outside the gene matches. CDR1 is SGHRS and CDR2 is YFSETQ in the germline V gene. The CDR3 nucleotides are TGCGCCAGCAGCGAGGGACTAGCGGGGGGCCCGGAGACCCAGTACTTC. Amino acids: CASSEGLAGGPETQYF.

CDR3 sequence reads: CASNRGVGTGELFF. CDR3 DNA sequence: TGTGCCTCCAACAGGGGGGTAGGCACCGGGGAGCTGTTTTTT. This chain links TRBV19 with TRBJ2-2; 8 nucleotides match TRBD1. The CDR3 has 14 residues. V gave up 11 bases and J gave up 4 bases; unmatched junction bases: 9. Germline loops: CDR1 LNHDA, CDR2 SQIVND (reference sequence).

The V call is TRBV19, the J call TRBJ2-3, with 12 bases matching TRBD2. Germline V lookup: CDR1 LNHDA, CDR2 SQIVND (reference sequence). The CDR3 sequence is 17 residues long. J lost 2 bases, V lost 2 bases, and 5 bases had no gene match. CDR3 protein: CASSINGLAGYTDTQYF. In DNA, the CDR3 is TGTGCCAGTAGTATAAATGGACTAGCGGGGTACACAGATACGCAGTATTTT.

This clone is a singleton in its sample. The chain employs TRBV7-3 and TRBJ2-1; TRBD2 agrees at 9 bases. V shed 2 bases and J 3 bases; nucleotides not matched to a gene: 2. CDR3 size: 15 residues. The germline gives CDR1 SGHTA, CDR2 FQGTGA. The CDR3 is CASSLQRGDYNEQFF. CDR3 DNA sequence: TGTGCCAGCAGCTTACAGCGGGGGGACTACAATGAGCAGTTCTTC. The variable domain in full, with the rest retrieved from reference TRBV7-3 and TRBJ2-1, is GAGVSQTPSNKVTEKGKYVELRCDPISGHTALYWYRQSLGQGPEFLIYFQGTGAADDSGLPNDRFFAVRPEGSVSTLKIQRTERGDSAVYLCASSLQRGDYNEQFFGPGTRLTVL.

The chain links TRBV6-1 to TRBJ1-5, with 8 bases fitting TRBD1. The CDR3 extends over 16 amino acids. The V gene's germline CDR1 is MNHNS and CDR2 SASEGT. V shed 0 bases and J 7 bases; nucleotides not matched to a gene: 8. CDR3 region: CASSEAHRGGSQPQHF. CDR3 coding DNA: TGTGCCAGCAGTGAAGCTCACAGGGGGGGTTCACAGCCCCAGCATTTT.

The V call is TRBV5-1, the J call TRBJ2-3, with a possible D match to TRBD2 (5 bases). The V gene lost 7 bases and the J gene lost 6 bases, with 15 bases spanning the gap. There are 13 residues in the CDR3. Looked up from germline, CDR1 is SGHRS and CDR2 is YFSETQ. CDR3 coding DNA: TGCGCCAGCGGCCAGCGGCCCGCGGATACGCAGTATTTT. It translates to CASGQRPADTQYF. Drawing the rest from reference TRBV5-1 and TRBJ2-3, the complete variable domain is KAGVTQTPRYLIKTRGQQVTLSCSPISGHRSVSWYQQTPGQGLQFLFEYFSETQRNKGNFPGRFSGRQFSNSRSEMNVSTLELGDSALYLCASGQRPADTQYFGPGTRLTVL.

CDR3 amino acids: CASSLGRASKNIQYF. Here the CDR3 DNA reads TGTGCCAGCAGCTTAGGGAGGGCGAGCAAAAACATTCAGTACTTC. This chain joins TRBV11-2 and TRBJ2-4, with a weak D call TRBD2 (6 bases). CDR3 length equals 15 residues. Trimming left V 1 base short and J 3 bases short, with 10 bases between. Germline-derived CDR1 and CDR2 are SGHAT and FQNNGV.

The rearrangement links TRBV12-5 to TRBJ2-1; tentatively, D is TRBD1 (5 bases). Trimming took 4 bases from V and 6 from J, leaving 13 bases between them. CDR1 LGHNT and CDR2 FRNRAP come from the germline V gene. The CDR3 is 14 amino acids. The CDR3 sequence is CASGSERQFNEQFF. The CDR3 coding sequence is TGTGCTAGTGGTTCCGAGAGACAGTTCAATGAGCAGTTCTTC.

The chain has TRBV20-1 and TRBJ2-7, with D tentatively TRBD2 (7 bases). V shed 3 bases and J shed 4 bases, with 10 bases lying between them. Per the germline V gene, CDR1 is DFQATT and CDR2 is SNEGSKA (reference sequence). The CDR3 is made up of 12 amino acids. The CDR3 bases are TGCAGTGCTAGTGAGGGGGGGTACGAGCAGTACGTC. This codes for CSASEGGYEQYV.

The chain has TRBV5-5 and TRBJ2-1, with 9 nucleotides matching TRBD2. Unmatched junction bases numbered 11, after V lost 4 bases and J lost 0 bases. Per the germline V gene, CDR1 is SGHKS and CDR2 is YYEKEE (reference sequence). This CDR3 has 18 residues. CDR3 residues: CASSTRRPSGVSYNEQFF. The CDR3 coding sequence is TGTGCCAGCAGCACCCGTAGGCCTAGCGGGGTCTCCTACAATGAGCAGTTCTTC.

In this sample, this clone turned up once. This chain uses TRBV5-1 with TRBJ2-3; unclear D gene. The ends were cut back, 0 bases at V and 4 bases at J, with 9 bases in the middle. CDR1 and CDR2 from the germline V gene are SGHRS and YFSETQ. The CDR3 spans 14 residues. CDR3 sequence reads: CASSLDARADTQYF. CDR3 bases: TGCGCCAGCAGCTTGGACGCTAGGGCAGATACGCAGTATTTT.

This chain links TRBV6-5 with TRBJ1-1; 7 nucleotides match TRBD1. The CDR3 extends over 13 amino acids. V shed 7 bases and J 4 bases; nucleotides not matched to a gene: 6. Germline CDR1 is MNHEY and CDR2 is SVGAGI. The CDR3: CASTMTGITEAFF. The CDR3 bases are TGTGCCAGCACCATGACAGGGATCACTGAAGCTTTCTTT.

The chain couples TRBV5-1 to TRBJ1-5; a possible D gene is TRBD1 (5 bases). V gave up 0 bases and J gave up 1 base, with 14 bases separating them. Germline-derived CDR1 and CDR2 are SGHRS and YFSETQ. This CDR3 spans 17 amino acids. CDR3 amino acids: CASSLGEGEGSNQPQHF. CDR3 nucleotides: TGCGCCAGCAGCTTGGGTGAGGGTGAGGGGAGCAATCAGCCCCAGCATTTT.

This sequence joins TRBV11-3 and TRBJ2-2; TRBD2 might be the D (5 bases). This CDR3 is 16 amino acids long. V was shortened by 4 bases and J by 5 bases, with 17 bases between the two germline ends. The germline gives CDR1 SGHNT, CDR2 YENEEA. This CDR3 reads CASSSTWERGTGELFF. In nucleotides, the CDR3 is TGTGCCAGCAGCTCCACATGGGAGCGTGGGACCGGGGAGCTGTTTTTT.

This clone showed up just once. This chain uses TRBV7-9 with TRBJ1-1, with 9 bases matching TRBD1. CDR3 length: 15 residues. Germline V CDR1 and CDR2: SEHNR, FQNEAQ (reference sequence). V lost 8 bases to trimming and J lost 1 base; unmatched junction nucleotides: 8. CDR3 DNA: TGTGCCAGCTTAATCCCGGGACAGGGGAACACTGAAGCTTTCTTT. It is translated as CASLIPGQGNTEAFF.

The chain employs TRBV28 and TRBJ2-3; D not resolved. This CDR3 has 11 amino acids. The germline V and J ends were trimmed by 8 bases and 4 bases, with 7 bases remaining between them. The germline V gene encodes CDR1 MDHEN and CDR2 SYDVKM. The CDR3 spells CASVAADTQYF. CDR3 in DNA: TGTGCCAGCGTTGCGGCAGATACGCAGTATTTT.

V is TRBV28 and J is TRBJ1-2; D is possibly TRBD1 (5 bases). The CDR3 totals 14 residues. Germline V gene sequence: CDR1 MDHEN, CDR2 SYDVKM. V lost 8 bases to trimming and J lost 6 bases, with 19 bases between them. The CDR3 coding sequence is TGTGCCAGCCGTAAGACTGGGGGGGACGATGGCTACACCTTC. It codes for CASRKTGGDDGYTF.

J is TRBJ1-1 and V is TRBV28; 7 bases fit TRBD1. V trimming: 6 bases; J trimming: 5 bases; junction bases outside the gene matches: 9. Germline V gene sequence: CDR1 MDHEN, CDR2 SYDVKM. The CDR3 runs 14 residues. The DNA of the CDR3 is TGTGCCAGCAGCCCAGCCCAGGGGGTAACTGAAGCTTTCTTT. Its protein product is CASSPAQGVTEAFF.

In DNA form, the CDR3 reads TGTGCCAGCAGCGCTTGGGACTTCCATGAGCAGTTCTTC. Protein: CASSAWDFHEQFF. The chain combines TRBV9 with TRBJ2-1; a possible D gene is TRBD2 (6 bases). Trimming left V 3 bases short and J 8 bases short, with 12 bases between. This CDR3 comprises 13 residues. The germline V gene has CDR1 SGDLS and CDR2 YYNGEE.

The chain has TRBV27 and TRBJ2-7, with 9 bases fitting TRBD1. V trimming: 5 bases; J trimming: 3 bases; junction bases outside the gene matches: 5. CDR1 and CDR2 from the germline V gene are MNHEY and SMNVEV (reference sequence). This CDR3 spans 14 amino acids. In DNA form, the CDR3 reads TGTGCCAGCAGTCACCTGGGACAGGGCTACGAGCAGTACGTC. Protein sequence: CASSHLGQGYEQYV.

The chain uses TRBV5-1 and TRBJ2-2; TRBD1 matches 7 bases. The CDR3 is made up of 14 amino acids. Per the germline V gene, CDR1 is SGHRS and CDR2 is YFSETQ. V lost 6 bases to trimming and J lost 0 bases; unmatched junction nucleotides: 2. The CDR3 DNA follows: TGCGCCAGCAAGGGACAGACGAACACCGGGGAGCTGTTTTTT. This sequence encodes CASKGQTNTGELFF.